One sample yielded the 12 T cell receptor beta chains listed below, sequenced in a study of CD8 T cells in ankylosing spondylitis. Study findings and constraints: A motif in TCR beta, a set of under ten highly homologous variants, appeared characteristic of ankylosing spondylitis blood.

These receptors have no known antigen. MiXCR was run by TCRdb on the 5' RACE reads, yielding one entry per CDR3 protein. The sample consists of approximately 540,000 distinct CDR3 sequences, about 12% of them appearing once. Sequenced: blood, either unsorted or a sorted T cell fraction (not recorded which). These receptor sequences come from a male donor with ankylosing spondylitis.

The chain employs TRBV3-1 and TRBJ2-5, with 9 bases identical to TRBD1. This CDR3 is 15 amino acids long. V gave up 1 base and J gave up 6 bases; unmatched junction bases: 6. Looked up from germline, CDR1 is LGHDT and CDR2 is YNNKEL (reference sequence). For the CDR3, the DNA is TGTGCCAGCAGCCAAGGAACAGGGGGCAGTAAGACCCAGTACTTC. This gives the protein CASSQGTGGSKTQYF.

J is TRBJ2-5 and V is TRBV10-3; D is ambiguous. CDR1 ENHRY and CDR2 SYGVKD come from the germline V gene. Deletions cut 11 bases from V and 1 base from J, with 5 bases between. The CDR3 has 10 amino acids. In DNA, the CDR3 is TGTGCCGCAGGCCAAGAGACCCAGTACTTC. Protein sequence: CAAGQETQYF.

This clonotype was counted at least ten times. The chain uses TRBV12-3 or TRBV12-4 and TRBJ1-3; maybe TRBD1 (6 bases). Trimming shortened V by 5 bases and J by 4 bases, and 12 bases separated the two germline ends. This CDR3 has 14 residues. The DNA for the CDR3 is TGTGCCAGCAGTCCAGGGACATCAGGAAACACCATATATTTT. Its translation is CASSPGTSGNTIYF.

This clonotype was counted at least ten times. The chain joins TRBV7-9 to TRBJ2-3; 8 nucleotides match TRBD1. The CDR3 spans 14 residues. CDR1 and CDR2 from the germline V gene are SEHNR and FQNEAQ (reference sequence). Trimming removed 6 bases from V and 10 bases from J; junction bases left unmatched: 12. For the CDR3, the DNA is TGTGCCAGCAGTTCTAGAGTCAGGGGGCTCGCGCAGTATTTT. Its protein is CASSSRVRGLAQYF.

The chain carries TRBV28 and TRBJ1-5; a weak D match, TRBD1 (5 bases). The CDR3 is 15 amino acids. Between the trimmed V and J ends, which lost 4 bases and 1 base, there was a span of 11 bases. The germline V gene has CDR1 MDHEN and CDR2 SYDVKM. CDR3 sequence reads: CASSSRGRSNQPQHF. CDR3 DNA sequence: TGTGCCAGCAGTTCCCGGGGGAGGAGCAATCAGCCCCAGCATTTT.

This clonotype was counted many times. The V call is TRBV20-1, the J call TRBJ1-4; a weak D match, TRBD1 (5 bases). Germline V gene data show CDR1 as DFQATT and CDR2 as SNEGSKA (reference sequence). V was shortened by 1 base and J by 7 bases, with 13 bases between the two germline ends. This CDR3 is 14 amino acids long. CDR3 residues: CSARGGGDGEKLFF. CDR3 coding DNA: TGCAGTGCTAGAGGCGGAGGGGATGGTGAAAAACTGTTTTTT.

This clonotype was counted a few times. The CDR3 here is CASRWGDTEAFF. CDR3 nucleotide sequence: TGTGCCAGCCGGTGGGGGGACACTGAAGCTTTCTTT. The chain links TRBV12-3 or TRBV12-4 to TRBJ1-1, with D tentatively TRBD1 (5 bases). V was cut by 8 bases and J by 3 bases, with 10 bases left in between. CDR3 length: 12 residues.

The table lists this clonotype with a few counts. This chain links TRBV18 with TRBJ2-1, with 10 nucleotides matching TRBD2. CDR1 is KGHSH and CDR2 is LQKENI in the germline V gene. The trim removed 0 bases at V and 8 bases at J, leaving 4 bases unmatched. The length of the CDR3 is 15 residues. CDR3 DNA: TGTGCCAGCTCACCACCTACTAGCGGGAACGATGAGCAGTTCTTC. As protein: CASSPPTSGNDEQFF.

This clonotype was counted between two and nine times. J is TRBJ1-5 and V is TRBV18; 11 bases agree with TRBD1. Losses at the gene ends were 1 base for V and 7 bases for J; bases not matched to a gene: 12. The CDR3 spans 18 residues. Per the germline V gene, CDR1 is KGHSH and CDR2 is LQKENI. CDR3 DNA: TGTGCCAGCTCACCACTTCCAGGACAGGGGGCTCTTTTGCAGCCCCAGCATTTT. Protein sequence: CASSPLPGQGALLQPQHF.

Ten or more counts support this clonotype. CDR3 nucleotide sequence: TGCGCCAGCAGCCAAGATTGGGGACAGGGGCGAAGCAATCAGCCCCAGCATTTT. The encoded protein is CASSQDWGQGRSNQPQHF. V usage is TRBV4-1 and J usage is TRBJ1-5; 10 bases map to TRBD1. J gave up 1 base and V 0 bases, and 6 bases lay outside the gene matches. CDR3 length: 18 residues. Germline assignment: CDR1 MGHRA and CDR2 YSYEKL.

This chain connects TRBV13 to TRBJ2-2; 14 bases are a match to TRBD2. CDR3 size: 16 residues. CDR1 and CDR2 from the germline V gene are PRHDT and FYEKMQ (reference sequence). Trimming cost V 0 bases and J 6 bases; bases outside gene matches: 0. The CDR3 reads CASSLGGLAGAGELFF. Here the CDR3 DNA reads TGTGCCAGCAGCTTAGGGGGACTAGCGGGAGCCGGGGAGCTGTTTTTT.

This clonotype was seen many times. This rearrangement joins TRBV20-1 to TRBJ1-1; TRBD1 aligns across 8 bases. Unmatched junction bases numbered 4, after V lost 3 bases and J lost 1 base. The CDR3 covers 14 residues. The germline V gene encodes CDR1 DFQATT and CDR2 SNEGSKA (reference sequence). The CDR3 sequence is CSASDRGKNTEAFF. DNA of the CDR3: TGCAGTGCTAGTGACAGGGGCAAGAACACTGAAGCTTTCTTT.